This TCR beta chain emerged from a study of cytomegalovirus exposure and HLA in healthy donors. CDR3 length equals 13 residues. Per germline, CDR1 SGHVS and CDR2 FQNEAQ. Between the trimmed V and J ends, which lost 1 base and 4 bases, there was a span of 7 bases. The PCR had 60 Vbeta and 13 Jbeta primers. TCRdb's table, derived via immunoSEQ multiplex PCR, lists solely in-frame clones and lacks some. The sample includes about 220,000 clones, 82% of them seen just once. Donors showed nominal health when sampled, although they likely had unrecorded immune exposures. J is TRBJ1-1 and V is TRBV7-8; no clear D. The sequence derives from a woman between 40 and 50 years old in good health and CMV-seropositive. Specimen: PBMCs. The CDR3 DNA follows: TGTGCCAGCAGCTTAGAGAGGCGCACTGAAGCTTTCTTT. Translation gives CASSLERRTEAFF.